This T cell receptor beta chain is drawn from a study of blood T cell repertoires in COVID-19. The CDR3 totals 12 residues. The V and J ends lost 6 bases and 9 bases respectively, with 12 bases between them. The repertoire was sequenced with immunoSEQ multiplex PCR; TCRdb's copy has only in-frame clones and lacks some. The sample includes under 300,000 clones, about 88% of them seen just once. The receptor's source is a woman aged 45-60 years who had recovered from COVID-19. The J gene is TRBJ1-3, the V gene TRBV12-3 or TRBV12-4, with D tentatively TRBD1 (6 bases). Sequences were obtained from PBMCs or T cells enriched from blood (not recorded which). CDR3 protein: CASRSTGPTIYF. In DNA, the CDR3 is TGTGCCAGCAGGTCGACAGGACCCACCATATATTTT.